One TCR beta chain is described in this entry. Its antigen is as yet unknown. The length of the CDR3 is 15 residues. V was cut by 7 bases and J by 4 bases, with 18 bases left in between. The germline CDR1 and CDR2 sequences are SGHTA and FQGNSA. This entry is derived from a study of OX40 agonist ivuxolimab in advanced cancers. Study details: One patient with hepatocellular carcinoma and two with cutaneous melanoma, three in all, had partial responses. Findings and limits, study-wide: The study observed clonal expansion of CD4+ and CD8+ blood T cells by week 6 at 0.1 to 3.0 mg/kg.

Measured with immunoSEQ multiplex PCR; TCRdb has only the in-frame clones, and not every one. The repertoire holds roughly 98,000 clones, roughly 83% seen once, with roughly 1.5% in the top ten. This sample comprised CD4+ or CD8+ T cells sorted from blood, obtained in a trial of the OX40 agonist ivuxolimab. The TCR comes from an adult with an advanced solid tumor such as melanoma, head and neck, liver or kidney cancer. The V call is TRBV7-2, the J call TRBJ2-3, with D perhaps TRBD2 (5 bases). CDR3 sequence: CASTNVIGRPDTQYF. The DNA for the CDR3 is TGTGCCAGCACCAACGTAATAGGGAGACCAGATACGCAGTATTTT.